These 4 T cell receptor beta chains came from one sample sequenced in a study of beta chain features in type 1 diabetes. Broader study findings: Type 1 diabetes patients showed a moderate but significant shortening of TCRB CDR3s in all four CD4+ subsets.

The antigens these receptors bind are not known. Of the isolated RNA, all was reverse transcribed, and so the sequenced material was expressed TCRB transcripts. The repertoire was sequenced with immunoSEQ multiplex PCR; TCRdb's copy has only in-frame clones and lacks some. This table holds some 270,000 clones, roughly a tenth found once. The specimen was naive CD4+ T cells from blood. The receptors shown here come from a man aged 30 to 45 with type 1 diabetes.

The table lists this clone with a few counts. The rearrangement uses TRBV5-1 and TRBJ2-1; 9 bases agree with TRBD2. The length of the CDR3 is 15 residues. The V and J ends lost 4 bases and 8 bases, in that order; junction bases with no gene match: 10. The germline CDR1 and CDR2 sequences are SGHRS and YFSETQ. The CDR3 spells CASSNPGGGVYEQFF. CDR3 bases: TGCGCCAGCAGCAACCCTGGCGGGGGGGTATATGAGCAGTTCTTC.

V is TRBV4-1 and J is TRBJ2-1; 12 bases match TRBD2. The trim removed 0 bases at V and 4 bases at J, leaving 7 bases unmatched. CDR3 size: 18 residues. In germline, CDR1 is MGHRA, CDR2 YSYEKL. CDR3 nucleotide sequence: TGCGCCAGCAGCCAAGAGGCGACTAGCGGGGGCCATTACAATGAGCAGTTCTTC. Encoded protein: CASSQEATSGGHYNEQFF.

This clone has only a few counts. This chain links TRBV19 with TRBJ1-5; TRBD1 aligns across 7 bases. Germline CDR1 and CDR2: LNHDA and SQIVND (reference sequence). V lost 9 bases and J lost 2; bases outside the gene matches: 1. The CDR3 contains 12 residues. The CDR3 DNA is TGTGCCAGCGGACAGGGCAATCAGCCCCAGCATTTT. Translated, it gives CASGQGNQPQHF.

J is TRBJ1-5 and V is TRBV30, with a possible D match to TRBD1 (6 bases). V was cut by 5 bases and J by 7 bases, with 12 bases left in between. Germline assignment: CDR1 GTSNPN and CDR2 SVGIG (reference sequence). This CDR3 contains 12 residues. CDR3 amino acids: CAWGQGNQPQHF. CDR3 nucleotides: TGTGCCTGGGGGCAGGGGAACCAGCCCCAGCATTTT.